Below are 17 T cell receptor beta chains sequenced from a single sample in a study of blood T cell repertoires in COVID-19. TCRdb keeps only in-frame clones here, not all; method: immunoSEQ multiplex PCR. The sample shows 270,000 or so clones, 80% to 85% of them seen only once. The sequencing sample was made of peripheral blood. Receptors were obtained from a woman aged 55-70 years with active or convalescent COVID-19.

This clone turned up a few times. This chain connects TRBV6-5 to TRBJ2-7; 7 positions agree with TRBD1. The CDR3 runs to 13 residues. Germline CDR1 MNHEY, CDR2 SVGAGI. After removal of 5 bases from V and 3 bases from J, the junction contained 4 bases not matched to a gene. CDR3 in amino acids: CASSLGQIYEQYF. In DNA form, the CDR3 reads TGTGCCAGCAGTCTGGGACAGATCTACGAGCAGTACTTC.

The chain uses TRBV4-3 and TRBJ1-1, with a tentative D call TRBD1 (6 bases). This CDR3 spans 15 amino acids. V lost 0 bases to trimming and J lost 4 bases, with 12 bases between them. CDR1 and CDR2 (germline): LGHNA, YSLEER. Here the CDR3 DNA reads TGCGCCAGCAGCCAAGATTCGGGGGGCCTCACTGAAGCTTTCTTT. It is translated as CASSQDSGGLTEAFF.

This clone was counted only a few times. This chain uses TRBV6-6 with TRBJ2-1; D unclear. Per the germline V gene, CDR1 is MNHNY and CDR2 is SVGAGI (reference sequence). This CDR3 contains 14 residues. The germline V and J ends were trimmed by 6 bases and 3 bases, with 12 bases remaining between them. CDR3 region: CASSVLPLYNEQFF. The CDR3 DNA reads TGTGCCAGCAGCGTCCTCCCTCTCTACAATGAGCAGTTCTTC.

This clone was seen only a few times. The chain carries TRBV10-3 and TRBJ1-1; the D is unclear. Germline CDR1 and CDR2: ENHRY and SYGVKD. Trimming removed 3 bases at V and 5 bases at J, with 16 bases between. This CDR3 has 15 amino acids. This chain's CDR3 is CAISDGRATRTEAFF. The CDR3 region has the DNA TGTGCCATCAGTGATGGGAGGGCCACGCGGACTGAAGCTTTCTTT.

The chain combines TRBV2 with TRBJ2-1; D is unresolved. The CDR3 sequence is 15 residues long. V gave up 5 bases and J gave up 0 bases, with 11 bases separating them. CDR1 is SNHLY and CDR2 is FYNNEI in the germline V gene. The CDR3 nucleotides read TGTGCCAGCAGTAGTAGCCGGAGCTCCTACAATGAGCAGTTCTTC. As protein: CASSSSRSSYNEQFF.

This chain's CDR3 is CASSSTGSSYNEQFF. Written as DNA, the CDR3 is TGTGCCAGCAGCTCGACAGGGAGCTCCTACAATGAGCAGTTCTTC. The V and J genes are TRBV5-5 and TRBJ2-1; 7 nucleotides agree with TRBD1. The V segment lost 3 bases and the J segment 0 bases; nucleotides outside the gene matches: 3. Germline V gene data show CDR1 as SGHKS and CDR2 as YYEKEE (reference sequence). There are 15 residues in the CDR3.

This clone occurred a few times. V gene TRBV5-1 combines with J gene TRBJ1-2; tentative D call: TRBD1 (5 bases). CDR1 and CDR2 (germline): SGHRS, YFSETQ. Between the trimmed V and J ends, which lost 0 bases and 3 bases, there was a span of 6 bases. CDR3 length: 13 amino acids. The CDR3 DNA reads TGCGCCAGCAGCTTGGGACAGCACTATGGCTACACCTTC. It is translated as CASSLGQHYGYTF.

The chain employs TRBV7-6 and TRBJ1-5; 9 bases line up with TRBD1. The V gene end was trimmed by 5 bases and the J gene end by 0 bases; junction bases not matched to a gene: 11. The CDR3 extends over 18 amino acids. CDR1 SGHVS and CDR2 FNYEAQ come from the germline V gene. CDR3 residues: CASSPTPGQGYSNQPQHF. CDR3 DNA: TGTGCCAGCAGCCCTACCCCGGGACAGGGTTATAGCAATCAGCCCCAGCATTTT.

The CDR3 reads CASSHTGGHDTQYF. The CDR3 nucleotides read TGCGCCAGCAGTCACACAGGGGGGCACGATACGCAGTATTTT. The rearrangement uses TRBV23-1 and TRBJ2-3, with 8 bases that match TRBD1. TRBV23-1 is reported as an ORF; its role is uncertain. V was pared by 3 bases and J by 6 bases, with 5 bases of the junction left unmatched. The length of the CDR3 is 14 residues.

The rearrangement joins TRBV2 to TRBJ2-1; TRBD2 agrees at 10 bases. CDR1 SNHLY and CDR2 FYNNEI come from the germline V gene. V shed 3 bases, J shed 4 bases, and the junction held 3 bases outside the gene matches. The CDR3 is 15 amino acids. CDR3 sequence: CASSDSSGGYNEQFF. Here the CDR3 DNA reads TGTGCCAGCAGTGATTCTAGCGGGGGTTACAATGAGCAGTTCTTC. The full variable domain, its missing parts supplied by reference TRBV2 and TRBJ2-1, is EPEVTQTPSHQVTQMGQEVILRCVPISNHLYFYWYRQILGQKVEFLVSFYNNEISEKSEIFDDQFSVERPDGSNFTLKIRSTKLEDSAMYFCASSDSSGGYNEQFFGPGTRLTVL.

There are a few counts of this clone. J is TRBJ1-5 and V is TRBV2; D may be TRBD1 (5 bases). V shed 7 bases and J shed 3 bases, with 10 bases lying between them. CDR3 length equals 13 residues. Germline V lookup: CDR1 SNHLY, CDR2 FYNNEI. The CDR3 protein is CASMRGYNQPQHF. The DNA for the CDR3 is TGTGCCAGCATGCGGGGGTACAATCAGCCCCAGCATTTT.

This sequence joins TRBV5-5 and TRBJ2-7; TRBD1 aligns across 11 bases. The germline CDR1 and CDR2 sequences are SGHKS and YYEKEE (reference sequence). V shed 4 bases, J shed 6 bases, and the junction held 9 bases outside the gene matches. The CDR3 loop spans 15 amino acids. CDR3 loop: CASSRGTGGLFEQYF. Here the CDR3 DNA reads TGTGCCAGCAGCCGCGGGACAGGGGGTCTTTTCGAGCAGTACTTC.

This clone was seen a handful of times. The CDR3 nucleotides are TGCAGCGCACGGGATCTCGATCAGCCCCAGCATTTT. Protein: CSARDLDQPQHF. The V gene is TRBV29-1, the J gene TRBJ1-5; no clear D. Between the trimmed V and J ends, which lost 7 bases and 5 bases, there was a span of 12 bases. In germline, CDR1 is SQVTM, CDR2 ANQGSEA. The CDR3 spans 12 residues.

This chain uses TRBV24-1 with TRBJ1-5; TRBD1 might be the D (5 bases). The germline V and J ends were trimmed by 5 bases and 3 bases, with 7 bases remaining between them. The CDR3 runs 13 residues. Per the germline V gene, CDR1 is KGHDR and CDR2 is SFDVKD. This chain's CDR3 is CATSAGDNQPQHF. The CDR3 nucleotides read TGTGCCACCAGTGCGGGGGACAATCAGCCCCAGCATTTT.

V is TRBV7-9 and J is TRBJ2-7, with 11 nucleotides matching TRBD1. This CDR3 is 19 amino acids long. Germline CDR1 and CDR2: SEHNR and FQNEAQ (reference sequence). Trimming at V came to 5 bases and at J to 2 bases, leaving 17 bases not matched to a gene. CDR3 amino acids: CASSTVPGQGEGITYEQYF. CDR3 DNA sequence: TGTGCCAGCAGCACAGTTCCGGGACAGGGGGAGGGTATCACCTACGAGCAGTACTTC.

The chain is built from TRBV25-1 and TRBJ1-4; tentative D call: TRBD1 (6 bases). This CDR3 comprises 15 residues. Trimming stripped 3 bases from V and 3 bases from J, with 11 bases between. Germline V gene lookup returns CDR1 MGHDK and CDR2 SYGVNS. In DNA, the CDR3 is TGTGCCAGCAGTGAGGGGGGGCTGGCTAATGAAAAACTGTTTTTT. It encodes CASSEGGLANEKLFF.

This sequence joins TRBV5-5 and TRBJ1-3; 10 nucleotides agree with TRBD1. Unmatched junction bases numbered 3, after V lost 4 bases and J lost 5 bases. The CDR3 contains 14 residues. Germline loops: CDR1 SGHKS, CDR2 YYEKEE (reference sequence). In DNA, the CDR3 is TGTGCCAGCAGCCGGACAGGGGGGCGAAACACCATATATTTT. It encodes CASSRTGGRNTIYF.